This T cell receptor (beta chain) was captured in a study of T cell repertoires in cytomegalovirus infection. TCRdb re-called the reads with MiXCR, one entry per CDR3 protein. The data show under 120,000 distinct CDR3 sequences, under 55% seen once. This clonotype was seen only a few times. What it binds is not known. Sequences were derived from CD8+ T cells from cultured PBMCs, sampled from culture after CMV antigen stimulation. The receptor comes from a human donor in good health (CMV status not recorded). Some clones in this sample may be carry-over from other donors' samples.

CDR3 coding DNA: TGTGCCAGTAGTATCGTCCGGGCCGGGGAGCTGTTTTTT. Protein: CASSIVRAGELFF. This chain links TRBV19 with TRBJ2-2; D not certain. This CDR3 region has 13 residues. V was cut by 3 bases and J by 6 bases, with 8 bases left in between. CDR1 and CDR2 from the germline V gene are LNHDA and SQIVND (reference sequence).